This T cell receptor (beta chain) was captured in a study of Ad26.COV2.S vaccination and SARS-CoV-2 variants. Some clones are missing from TCRdb's copy, which holds only in-frame ones; the method was immunoSEQ multiplex PCR. The sample lists roughly 410,000 clones, 83% occurring once. Treatment of the sample: approximately 18 received Ad26.COV2.S at low or high dose, single or two shots; several received placebo; per-sample allocation not given. The investigators took samples on day 63 after the first vaccine or placebo injection. The CDR3 is made up of 16 amino acids. Germline V CDR1 and CDR2: KGHDR, SFDVKD. With 3 bases clipped from V and 6 bases from J, the junction kept 8 bases outside the gene matches.

The material sequenced was peripheral blood, taken in a trial of Ad26.COV2.S vaccine versus placebo. This chain uses TRBV24-1 with TRBJ2-1; 9 bases agree with TRBD1. The TCR comes from a person between 18 and 59 years old who received the Ad26.COV2.S COVID-19 vaccine or a placebo. Here the CDR3 DNA reads TGTGCCACCAGTGATAGACAGGGGGGTCTCCTCAATGAGCAGTTCTTC. Encoded protein: CATSDRQGGLLNEQFF.